This is a list of T cell receptor beta chains from one sample in a study of PD-1 blockade in classical Hodgkin lymphoma. The method was immunoSEQ multiplex PCR; TCRdb's version includes in-frame clones alone and lacks a portion of them. The sample lists fewer than 20,000 clones, about 65% seen once, with 6% to 8% in the top ten. The sequencing here drew on peripheral blood mononuclear cells (PBMCs), taken before the fourth cycle of nivolumab. The receptor source for this set is a human donor with classical Hodgkin lymphoma. Both conserved end residues are part of each CDR3. The order of the fields is D gene, V gene, J gene, clone size, CDR3 DNA, CDR3 protein. D genes are given only for firm matches. A clone size is listed for some rows: how often the clone was seen (once, few, many), or a class if it is expanded.

d_call: TRBD1
v_call: TRBV10-3
j_call: TRBJ2-3
clone_size: once
cdr3_nt: TGTGCCATCAGGGGACAGGGGAGCACAGATACGCAGTATTTT
cdr3_aa: CAIRGQGSTDTQYF

d_call: TRBD2
v_call: TRBV19
j_call: TRBJ2-3
clone_size: NA
cdr3_nt: TGTGCCAGTAGTATAGGGACTAGCGGGACCAATACGCAGTATTTT
cdr3_aa: CASSIGTSGTNTQYF

d_call: TRBD1
v_call: TRBV2
j_call: TRBJ2-7
clone_size: NA
cdr3_nt: TGTGCCAGCAGTGAAACCGGCTCCGGACAGGGTGCTAACGAGCAGTACTTC
cdr3_aa: CASSETGSGQGANEQYF

d_call: TRBD1
v_call: TRBV15
j_call: TRBJ1-6
clone_size: NA
cdr3_nt: TGTGCCACCAGCAGGGACAGGGATAATTCACCCCTCCACTTT
cdr3_aa: CATSRDRDNSPLHF

d_call: TRBD1
v_call: TRBV29-1
j_call: TRBJ1-2
clone_size: NA
cdr3_nt: TGCAGCGTCGAAACAGGGGATCGGTATGGCTACACCTTC
cdr3_aa: CSVETGDRYGYTF

d_call: NA
v_call: TRBV6-5
j_call: TRBJ2-7
clone_size: NA
cdr3_nt: TGTGCCAGCAGCCTCGGCCACGAGCAGTACTTC
cdr3_aa: CASSLGHEQYF

d_call: NA
v_call: TRBV27
j_call: TRBJ2-2
clone_size: NA
cdr3_nt: TGTGCCAGCAGTTACGAAACCAACACCGGGGAGCTGTTTTTT
cdr3_aa: CASSYETNTGELFF

d_call: NA
v_call: TRBV5-6
j_call: TRBJ1-2
clone_size: few
cdr3_nt: TGTGCCAGCAGCGTCGGACGGATTGGCTACACCTTC
cdr3_aa: CASSVGRIGYTF

d_call: NA
v_call: TRBV5-1
j_call: TRBJ1-5
clone_size: NA
cdr3_nt: TGCGCCAGCAGGCCCAACAGGGAGGATCAGCCCCAGCATTTT
cdr3_aa: CASRPNREDQPQHF

d_call: NA
v_call: TRBV29-1
j_call: TRBJ2-3
clone_size: few
cdr3_nt: TGCAGCGTTGGAGGGGGGGAGGAGGATACGCAGTATTTT
cdr3_aa: CSVGGGEEDTQYF